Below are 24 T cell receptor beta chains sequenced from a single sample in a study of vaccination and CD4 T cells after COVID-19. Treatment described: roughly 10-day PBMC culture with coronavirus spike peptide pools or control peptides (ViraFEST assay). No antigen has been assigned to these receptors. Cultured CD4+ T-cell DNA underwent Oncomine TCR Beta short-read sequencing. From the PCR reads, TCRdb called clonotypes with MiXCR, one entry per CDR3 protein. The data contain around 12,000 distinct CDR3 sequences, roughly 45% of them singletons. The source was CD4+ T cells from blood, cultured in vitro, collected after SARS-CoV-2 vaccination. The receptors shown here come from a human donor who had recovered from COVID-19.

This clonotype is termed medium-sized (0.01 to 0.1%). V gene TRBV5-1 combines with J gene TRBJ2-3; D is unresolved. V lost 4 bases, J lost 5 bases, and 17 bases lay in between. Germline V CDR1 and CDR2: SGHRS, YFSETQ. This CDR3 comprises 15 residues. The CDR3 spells CASSPGPKAVDTQYF. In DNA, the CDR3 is TGCGCCAGCAGCCCCGGACCGAAGGCCGTAGATACGCAGTATTTT.

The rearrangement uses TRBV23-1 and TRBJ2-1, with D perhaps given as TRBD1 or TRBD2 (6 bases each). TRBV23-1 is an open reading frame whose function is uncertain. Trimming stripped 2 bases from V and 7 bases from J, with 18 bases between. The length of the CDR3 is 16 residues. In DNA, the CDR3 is TGCGCCAGCAGTCAACGGAGGGGGGCAGGGTGGAATGAGCAGTTCTTC. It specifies CASSQRRGAGWNEQFF.

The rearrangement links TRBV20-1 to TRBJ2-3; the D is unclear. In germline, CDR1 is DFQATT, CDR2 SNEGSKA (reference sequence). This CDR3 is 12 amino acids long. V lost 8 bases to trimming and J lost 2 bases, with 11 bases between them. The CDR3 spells CSWNPATDTQYF. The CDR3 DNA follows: TGCAGTTGGAATCCGGCCACAGATACGCAGTATTTT.

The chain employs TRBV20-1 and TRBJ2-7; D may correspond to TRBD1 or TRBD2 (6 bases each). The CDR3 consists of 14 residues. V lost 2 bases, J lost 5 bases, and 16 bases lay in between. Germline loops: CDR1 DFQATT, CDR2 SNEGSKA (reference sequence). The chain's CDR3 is CSARRGAPPHEQYF. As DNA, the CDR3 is TGCAGTGCTAGAAGGGGGGCACCCCCCCACGAGCAGTACTTC.

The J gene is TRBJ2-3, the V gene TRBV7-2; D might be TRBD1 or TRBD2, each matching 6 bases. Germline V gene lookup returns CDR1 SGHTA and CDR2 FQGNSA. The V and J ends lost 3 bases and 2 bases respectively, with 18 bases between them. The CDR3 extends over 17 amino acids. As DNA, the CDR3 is TGTGCCAGCAGCTTCGGAGGGGGGAGAATAAACACAGATACGCAGTATTTT. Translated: CASSFGGGRINTDTQYF.

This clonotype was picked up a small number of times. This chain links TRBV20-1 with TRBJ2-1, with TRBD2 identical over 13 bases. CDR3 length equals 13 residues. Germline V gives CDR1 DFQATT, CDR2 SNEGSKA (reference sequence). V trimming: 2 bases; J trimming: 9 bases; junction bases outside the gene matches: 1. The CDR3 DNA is TGCAGTGCTAGAAGGACTAGCGGGAGTGAGCAGTTCTTC. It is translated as CSARRTSGSEQFF.

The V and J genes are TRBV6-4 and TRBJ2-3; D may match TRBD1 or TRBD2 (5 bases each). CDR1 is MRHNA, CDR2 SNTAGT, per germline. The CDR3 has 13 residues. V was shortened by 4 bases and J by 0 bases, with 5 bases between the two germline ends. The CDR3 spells CASSGDSTDTQYF. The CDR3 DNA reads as TGTGCCAGCAGTGGGGACAGCACAGATACGCAGTATTTT.

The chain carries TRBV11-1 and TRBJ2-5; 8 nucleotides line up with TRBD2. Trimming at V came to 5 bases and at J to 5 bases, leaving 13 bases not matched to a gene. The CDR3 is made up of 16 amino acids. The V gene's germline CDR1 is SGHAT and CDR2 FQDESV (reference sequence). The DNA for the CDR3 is TGTGCCAGCAGCCCCCGAGGGAGCGGGAGTTTGGAGACCCAGTACTTC. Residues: CASSPRGSGSLETQYF. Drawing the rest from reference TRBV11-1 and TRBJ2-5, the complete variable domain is EAEVAQSPRYKITEKSQAVAFWCDPISGHATLYWYRQILGQGPELLVQFQDESVVDDSQLPKDRFSAERLKGVDSTLKIQPAELGDSAMYLCASSPRGSGSLETQYFGPGTRLLVL.

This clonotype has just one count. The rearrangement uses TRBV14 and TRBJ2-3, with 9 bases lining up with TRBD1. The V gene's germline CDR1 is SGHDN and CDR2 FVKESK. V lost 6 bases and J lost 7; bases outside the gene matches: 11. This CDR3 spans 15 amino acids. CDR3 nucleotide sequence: TGTGCCAGCAGTCCCCGGGACAGGGCCTACTATACGCAGTATTTT. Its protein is CASSPRDRAYYTQYF.

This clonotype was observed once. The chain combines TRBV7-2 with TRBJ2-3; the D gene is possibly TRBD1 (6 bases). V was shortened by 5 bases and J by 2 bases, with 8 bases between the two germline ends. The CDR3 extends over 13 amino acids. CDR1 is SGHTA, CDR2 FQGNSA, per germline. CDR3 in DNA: TGTGCCAGCAGCGGACAGACCACAGATACGCAGTATTTT. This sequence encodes CASSGQTTDTQYF.

CDR3 amino acids: CSATGAAYGYTF. CDR3 nucleotides: TGCAGTGCTACAGGGGCGGCTTATGGCTACACCTTC. The V gene is TRBV20-1, the J gene TRBJ1-2; TRBD1 might be the D (6 bases). In germline, CDR1 is DFQATT, CDR2 SNEGSKA (reference sequence). The germline V and J ends were trimmed by 4 bases and 5 bases, with 11 bases remaining between them. The CDR3 consists of 12 residues.

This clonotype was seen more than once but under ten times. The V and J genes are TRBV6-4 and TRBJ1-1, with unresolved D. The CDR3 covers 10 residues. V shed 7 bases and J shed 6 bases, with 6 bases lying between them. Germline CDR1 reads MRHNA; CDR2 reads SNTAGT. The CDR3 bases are TGTGCCAGCAACGGGGCTGAAGCTTTCTTT. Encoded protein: CASNGAEAFF.

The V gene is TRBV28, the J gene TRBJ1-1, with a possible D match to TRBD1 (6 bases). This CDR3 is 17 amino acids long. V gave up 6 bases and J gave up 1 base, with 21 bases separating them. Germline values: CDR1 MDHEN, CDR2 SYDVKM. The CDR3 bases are TGTGCCAGCAGCCTCGGGGGGGCCGGGGGCTCGAACACTGAAGCTTTCTTT. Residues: CASSLGGAGGSNTEAFF.

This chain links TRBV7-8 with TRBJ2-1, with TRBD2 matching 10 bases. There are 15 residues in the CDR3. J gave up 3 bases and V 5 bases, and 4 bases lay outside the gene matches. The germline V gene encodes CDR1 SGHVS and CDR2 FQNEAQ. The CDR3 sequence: CASSASGRSYNEQFF. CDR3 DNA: TGTGCCAGCAGCGCTAGCGGGAGAAGCTACAATGAGCAGTTCTTC.

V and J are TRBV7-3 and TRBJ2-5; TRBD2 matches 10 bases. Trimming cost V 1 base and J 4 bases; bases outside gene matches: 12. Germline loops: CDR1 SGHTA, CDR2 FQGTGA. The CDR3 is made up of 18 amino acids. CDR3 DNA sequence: TGTGCCAGCAGCTTAAGGGCCCCGGCGCTAGCGGGAGTAGAGACCCAGTACTTC. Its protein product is CASSLRAPALAGVETQYF.

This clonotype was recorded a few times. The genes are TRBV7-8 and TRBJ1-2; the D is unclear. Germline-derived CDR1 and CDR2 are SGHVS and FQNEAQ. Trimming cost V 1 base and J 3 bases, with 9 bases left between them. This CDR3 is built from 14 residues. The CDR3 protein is CASSLDGGDYGYTF. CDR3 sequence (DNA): TGTGCCAGCAGCTTAGACGGAGGTGACTATGGCTACACCTTC.

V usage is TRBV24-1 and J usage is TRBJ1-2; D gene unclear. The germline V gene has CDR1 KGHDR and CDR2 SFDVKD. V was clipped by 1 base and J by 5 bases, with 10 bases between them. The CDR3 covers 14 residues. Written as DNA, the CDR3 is TGTGCCACCAGTGATTTAGGACGGACTTATGGCTACACCTTC. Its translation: CATSDLGRTYGYTF.

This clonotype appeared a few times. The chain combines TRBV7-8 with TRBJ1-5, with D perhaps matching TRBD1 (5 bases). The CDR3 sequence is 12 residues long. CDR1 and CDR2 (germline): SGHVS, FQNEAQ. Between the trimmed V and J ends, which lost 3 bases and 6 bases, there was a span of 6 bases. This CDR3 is CASSLQGQPQHF. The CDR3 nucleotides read TGTGCCAGCAGCTTGCAGGGTCAGCCCCAGCATTTT.

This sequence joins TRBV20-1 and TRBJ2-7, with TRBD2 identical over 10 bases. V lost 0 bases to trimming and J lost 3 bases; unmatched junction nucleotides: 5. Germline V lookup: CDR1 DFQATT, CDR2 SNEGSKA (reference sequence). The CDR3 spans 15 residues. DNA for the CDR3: TGCAGTGCTAGAGATGGGGCTAGCGGGGGCTACGAGCAGTACTTC. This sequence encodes CSARDGASGGYEQYF.

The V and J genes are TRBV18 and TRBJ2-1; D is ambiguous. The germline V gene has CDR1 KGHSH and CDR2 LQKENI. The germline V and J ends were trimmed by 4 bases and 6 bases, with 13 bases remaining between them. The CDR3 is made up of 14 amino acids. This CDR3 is CASSQKSRGNEQFF. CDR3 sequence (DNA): TGTGCCAGCTCACAAAAGTCACGCGGCAATGAGCAGTTCTTC.

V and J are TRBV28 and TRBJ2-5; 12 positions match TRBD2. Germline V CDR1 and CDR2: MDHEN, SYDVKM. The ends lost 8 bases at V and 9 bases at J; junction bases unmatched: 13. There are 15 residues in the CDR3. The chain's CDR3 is CASSPATSGGRAQYF. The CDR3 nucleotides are TGTGCCAGCTCCCCGGCGACTAGCGGGGGCCGGGCCCAGTACTTC.

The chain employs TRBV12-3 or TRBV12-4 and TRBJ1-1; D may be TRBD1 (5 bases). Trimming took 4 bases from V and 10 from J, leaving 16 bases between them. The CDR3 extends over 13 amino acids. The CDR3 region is CASSSGGGLRAFF. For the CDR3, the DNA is TGTGCCAGCAGTTCTGGGGGGGGGTTGCGAGCTTTCTTT.

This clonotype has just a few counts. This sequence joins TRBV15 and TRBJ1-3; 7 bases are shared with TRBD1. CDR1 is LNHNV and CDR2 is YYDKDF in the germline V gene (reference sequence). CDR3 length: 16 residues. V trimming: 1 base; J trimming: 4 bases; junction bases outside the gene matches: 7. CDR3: CATSRGDSRTGNTIYF. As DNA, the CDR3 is TGTGCCACCAGCAGAGGGGACAGTCGAACGGGAAACACCATATATTTT.

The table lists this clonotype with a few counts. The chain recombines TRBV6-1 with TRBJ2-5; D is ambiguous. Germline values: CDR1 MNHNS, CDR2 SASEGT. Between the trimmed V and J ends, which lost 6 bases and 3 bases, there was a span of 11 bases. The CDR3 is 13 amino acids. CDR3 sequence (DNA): TGTGCCAGCAGGAGGAATAAGAAAGAGACCCAGTACTTC. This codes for CASRRNKKETQYF.